Sequencing of this T cell receptor beta chain was carried out in a study of identifying expanded T cells in peripheral blood. TCRdb's table, derived via immunoSEQ multiplex PCR, lists solely in-frame clones and lacks some. The repertoire includes tens of thousands of clones, more than 75% of them detected once, and around 4.3% sits in the top ten. Germline CDR1 and CDR2: MGHRA and YSYEKL. Trimming stripped 5 bases from V and 1 base from J, with 8 bases between. The CDR3 sequence is 13 residues long. Points from the study as a whole: Differentially abundant clones: about 1.2 between replicates, 15 to 17 at about two weeks, approximately 18 at four. Approximately two-week clone count variance significantly increased as total template count grew.

Collection occurred without any documented infections or immune events in donors. As to this clone: Its target is unknown.

The sequenced sample was blood. The genes are TRBV4-1 and TRBJ1-2, with unresolved D. The TCR was taken from a person aged 18 to 75 in good health. The CDR3 here is CASSASGNYGYTF. The CDR3, as DNA: TGCGCCAGCAGCGCCAGCGGTAACTATGGCTACACCTTC.